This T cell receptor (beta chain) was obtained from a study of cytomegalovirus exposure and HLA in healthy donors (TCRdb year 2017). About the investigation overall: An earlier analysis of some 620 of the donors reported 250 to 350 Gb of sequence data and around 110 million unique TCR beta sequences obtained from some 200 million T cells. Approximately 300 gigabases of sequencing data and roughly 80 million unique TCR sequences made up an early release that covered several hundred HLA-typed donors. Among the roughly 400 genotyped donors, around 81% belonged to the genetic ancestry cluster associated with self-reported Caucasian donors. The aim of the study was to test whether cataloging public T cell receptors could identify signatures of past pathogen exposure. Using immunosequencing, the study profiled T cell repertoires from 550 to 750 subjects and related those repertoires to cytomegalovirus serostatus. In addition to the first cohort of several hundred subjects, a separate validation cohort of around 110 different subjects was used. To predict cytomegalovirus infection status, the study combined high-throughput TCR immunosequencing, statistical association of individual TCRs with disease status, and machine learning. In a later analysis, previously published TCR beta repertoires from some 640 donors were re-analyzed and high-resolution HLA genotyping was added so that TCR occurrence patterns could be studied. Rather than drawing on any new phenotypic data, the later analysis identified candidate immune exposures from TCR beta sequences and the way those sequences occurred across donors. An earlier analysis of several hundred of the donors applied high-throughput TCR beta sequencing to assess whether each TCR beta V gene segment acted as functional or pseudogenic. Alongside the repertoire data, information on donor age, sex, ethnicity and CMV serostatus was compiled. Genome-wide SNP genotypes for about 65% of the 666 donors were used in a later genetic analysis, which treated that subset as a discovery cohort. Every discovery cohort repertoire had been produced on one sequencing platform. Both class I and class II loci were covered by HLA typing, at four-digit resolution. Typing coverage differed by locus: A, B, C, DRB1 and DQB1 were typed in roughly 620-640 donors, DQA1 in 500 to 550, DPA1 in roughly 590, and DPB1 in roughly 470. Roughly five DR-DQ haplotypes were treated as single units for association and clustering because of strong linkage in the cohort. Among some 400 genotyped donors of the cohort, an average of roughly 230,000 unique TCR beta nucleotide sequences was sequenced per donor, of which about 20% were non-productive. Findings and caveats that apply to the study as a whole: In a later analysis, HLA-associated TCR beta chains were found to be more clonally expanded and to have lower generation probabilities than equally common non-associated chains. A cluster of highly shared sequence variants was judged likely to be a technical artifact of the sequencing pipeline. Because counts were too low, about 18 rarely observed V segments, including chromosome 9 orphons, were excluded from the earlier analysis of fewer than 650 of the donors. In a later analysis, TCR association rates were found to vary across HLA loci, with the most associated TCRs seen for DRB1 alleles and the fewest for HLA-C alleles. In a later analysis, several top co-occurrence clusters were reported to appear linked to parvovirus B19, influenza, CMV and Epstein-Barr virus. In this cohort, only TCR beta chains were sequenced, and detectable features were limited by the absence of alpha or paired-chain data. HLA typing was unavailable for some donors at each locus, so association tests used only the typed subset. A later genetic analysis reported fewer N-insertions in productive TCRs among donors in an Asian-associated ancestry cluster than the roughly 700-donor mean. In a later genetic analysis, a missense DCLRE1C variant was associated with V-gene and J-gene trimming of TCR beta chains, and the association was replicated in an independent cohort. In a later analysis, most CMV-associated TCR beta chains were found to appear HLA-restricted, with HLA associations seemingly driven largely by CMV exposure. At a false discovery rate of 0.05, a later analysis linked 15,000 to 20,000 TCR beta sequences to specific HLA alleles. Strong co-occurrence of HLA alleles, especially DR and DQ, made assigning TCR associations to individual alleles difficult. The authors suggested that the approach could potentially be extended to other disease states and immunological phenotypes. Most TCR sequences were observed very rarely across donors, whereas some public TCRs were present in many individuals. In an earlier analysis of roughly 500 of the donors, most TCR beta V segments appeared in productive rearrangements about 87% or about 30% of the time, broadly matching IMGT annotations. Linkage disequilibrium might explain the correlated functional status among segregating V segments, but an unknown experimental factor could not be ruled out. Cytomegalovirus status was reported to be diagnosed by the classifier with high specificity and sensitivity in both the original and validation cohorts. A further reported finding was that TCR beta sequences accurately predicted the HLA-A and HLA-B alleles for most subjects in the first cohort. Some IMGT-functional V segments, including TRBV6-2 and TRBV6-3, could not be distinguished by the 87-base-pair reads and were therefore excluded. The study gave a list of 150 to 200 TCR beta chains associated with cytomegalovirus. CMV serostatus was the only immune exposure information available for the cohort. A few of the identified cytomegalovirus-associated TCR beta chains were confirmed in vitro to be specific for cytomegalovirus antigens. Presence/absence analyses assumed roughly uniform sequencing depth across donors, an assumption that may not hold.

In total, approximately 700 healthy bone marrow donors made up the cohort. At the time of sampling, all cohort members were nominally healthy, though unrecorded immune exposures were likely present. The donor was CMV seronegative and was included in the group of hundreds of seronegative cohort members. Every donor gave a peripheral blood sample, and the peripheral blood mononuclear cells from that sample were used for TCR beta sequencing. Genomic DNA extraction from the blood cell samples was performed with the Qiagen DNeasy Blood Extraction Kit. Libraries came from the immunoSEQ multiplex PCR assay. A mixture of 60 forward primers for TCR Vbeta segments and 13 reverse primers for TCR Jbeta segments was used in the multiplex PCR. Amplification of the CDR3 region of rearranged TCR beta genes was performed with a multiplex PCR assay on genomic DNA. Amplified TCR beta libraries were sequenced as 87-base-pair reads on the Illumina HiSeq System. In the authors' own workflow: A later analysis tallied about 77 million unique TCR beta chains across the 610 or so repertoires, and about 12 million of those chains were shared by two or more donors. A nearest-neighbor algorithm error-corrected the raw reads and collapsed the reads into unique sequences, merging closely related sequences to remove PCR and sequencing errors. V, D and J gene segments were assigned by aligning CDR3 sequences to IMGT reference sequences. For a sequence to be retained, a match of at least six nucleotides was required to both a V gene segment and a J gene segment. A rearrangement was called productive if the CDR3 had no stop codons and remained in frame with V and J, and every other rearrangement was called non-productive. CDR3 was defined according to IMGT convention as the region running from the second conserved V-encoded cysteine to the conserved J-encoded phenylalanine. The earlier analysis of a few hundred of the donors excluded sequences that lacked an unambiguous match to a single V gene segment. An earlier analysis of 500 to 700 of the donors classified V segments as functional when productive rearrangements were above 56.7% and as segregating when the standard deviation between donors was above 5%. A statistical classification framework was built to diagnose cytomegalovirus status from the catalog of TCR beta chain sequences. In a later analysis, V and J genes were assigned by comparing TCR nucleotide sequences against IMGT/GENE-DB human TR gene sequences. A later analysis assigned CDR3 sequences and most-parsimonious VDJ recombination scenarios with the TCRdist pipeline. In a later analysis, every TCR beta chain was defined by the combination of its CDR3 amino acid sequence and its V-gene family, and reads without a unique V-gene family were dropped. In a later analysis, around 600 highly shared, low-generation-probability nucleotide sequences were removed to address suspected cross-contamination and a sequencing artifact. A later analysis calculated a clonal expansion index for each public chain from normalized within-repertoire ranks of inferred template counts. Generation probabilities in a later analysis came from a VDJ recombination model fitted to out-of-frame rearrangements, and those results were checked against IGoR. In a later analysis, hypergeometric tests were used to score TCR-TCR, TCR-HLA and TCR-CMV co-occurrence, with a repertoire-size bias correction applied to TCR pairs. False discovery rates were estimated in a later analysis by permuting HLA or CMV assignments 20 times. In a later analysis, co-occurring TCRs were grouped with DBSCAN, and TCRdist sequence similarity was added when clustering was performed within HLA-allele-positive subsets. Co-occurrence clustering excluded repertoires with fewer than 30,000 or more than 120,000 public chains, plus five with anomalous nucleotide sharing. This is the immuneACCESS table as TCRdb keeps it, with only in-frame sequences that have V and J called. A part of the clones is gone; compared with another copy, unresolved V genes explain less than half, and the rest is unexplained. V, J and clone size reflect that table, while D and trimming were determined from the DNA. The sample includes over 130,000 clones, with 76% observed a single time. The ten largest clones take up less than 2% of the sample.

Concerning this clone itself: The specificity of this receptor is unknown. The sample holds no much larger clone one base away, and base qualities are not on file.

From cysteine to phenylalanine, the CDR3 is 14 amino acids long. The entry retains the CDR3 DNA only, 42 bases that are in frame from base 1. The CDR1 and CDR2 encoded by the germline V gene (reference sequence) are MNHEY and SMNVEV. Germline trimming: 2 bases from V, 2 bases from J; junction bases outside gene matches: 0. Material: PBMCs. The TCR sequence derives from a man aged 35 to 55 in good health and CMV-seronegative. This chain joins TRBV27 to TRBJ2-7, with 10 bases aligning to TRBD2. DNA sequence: TGTGCCAGCAGTTTAAGCGGGAGGGCCTACGAGCAGTACTTC. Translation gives CASSLSGRAYEQYF.